Each of the 16 T cell receptor beta chains below was sequenced from the same sample in a study of T-cell memory formation after mild COVID-19. TCRdb re-analysed the 5' RACE reads in MiXCR, keeping a single row per CDR3 protein. The data contain a few hundred thousand distinct CDR3 sequences, approximately 25% of them singletons. The sequenced sample consisted of PBMCs or a T cell subset sorted from them (not recorded which). These receptor sequences come from an adult woman who had mild COVID-19 (a few samples of this study predate the infection). Cell type and time point are not known.

The rearrangement joins TRBV5-1 to TRBJ1-2, with D perhaps TRBD1 (6 bases). Trimming took off 4 bases at V and 0 bases at J, with 13 bases between the two ends. CDR3 length: 15 residues. Germline CDR1 and CDR2: SGHRS and YFSETQ. CDR3 bases: TGCGCCAGCAGCCGCACAGGGTCCTCTAACTATGGCTACACCTTC. Encoded protein: CASSRTGSSNYGYTF. Supplemented by reference TRBV5-1 and TRBJ1-2, the full variable domain reads KAGVTQTPRYLIKTRGQQVTLSCSPISGHRSVSWYQQTPGQGLQFLFEYFSETQRNKGNFPGRFSGRQFSNSRSEMNVSTLELGDSALYLCASSRTGSSNYGYTFGSGTRLTVV.

The chain joins TRBV4-1 to TRBJ2-1; 12 bases fit TRBD2. V shed 6 bases, J shed 6 bases, and the junction held 12 bases outside the gene matches. This CDR3 has 17 amino acids. Per germline, CDR1 MGHRA and CDR2 YSYEKL. The CDR3: CASSHGASGGVRNEQFF. DNA of the CDR3: TGCGCCAGCAGTCACGGGGCTAGCGGGGGGGTCCGCAATGAGCAGTTCTTC.

The J gene is TRBJ1-2, the V gene TRBV3-1; TRBD1 might be the D (6 bases). The CDR3 is 15 amino acids. Per germline, CDR1 LGHDT and CDR2 YNNKEL (reference sequence). Trimming pared 1 base from V and 4 bases from J, leaving 13 bases between. As DNA, the CDR3 is TGTGCCAGCAGCCAAGGAGGGGGGCTCGCCTATGGCTACACCTTC. As protein: CASSQGGGLAYGYTF. The variable domain in full, completed from reference TRBV3-1 and TRBJ1-2, reads DTAVSQTPKYLVTQMGNDKSIKCEQNLGHDTMYWYKQDSKKFLKIMFSYNNKELIINETVPNRFSPKSPDKAHLNLHINSLELGDSAVYFCASSQGGGLAYGYTFGSGTRLTVV.

As regards this clonotype: The junction shows a germline mismatch at one end, possibly a read error. The chain joins TRBV6-2 or TRBV6-3 to TRBJ2-7; D call uncertain. The length of the CDR3 is 19 residues. The germline gives CDR1 MNHEY, CDR2 SVGEGT. The CDR3: CASTYSKGTTTDPSKEQYF. As DNA, the CDR3 is TGTGCCAGCACTTACTCGAAGGGAACGACCACTGATCCAAGTAAAGAGCAGTACTTC.

This clonotype was observed a handful of times. J is TRBJ1-2 and V is TRBV5-1, with unresolved D. This CDR3 is built from 15 residues. V lost 4 bases and J lost 3, with 16 bases in between. Germline V lookup: CDR1 SGHRS, CDR2 YFSETQ. Here the CDR3 DNA reads TGCGCCAGCAGCCGAGACGGGGAAGGCCACTATGGCTACACCTTC. Its protein is CASSRDGEGHYGYTF. Filled out from reference TRBV5-1 and TRBJ1-2, the complete variable domain reads KAGVTQTPRYLIKTRGQQVTLSCSPISGHRSVSWYQQTPGQGLQFLFEYFSETQRNKGNFPGRFSGRQFSNSRSEMNVSTLELGDSALYLCASSRDGEGHYGYTFGSGTRLTVV.

This clonotype was picked up a small number of times. V usage is TRBV19 and J usage is TRBJ2-7; TRBD2 matches 9 bases. Germline CDR1 is LNHDA and CDR2 is SQIVND (reference sequence). V trimming: 3 bases; J trimming: 3 bases; junction bases outside the gene matches: 9. The length of the CDR3 is 16 residues. The CDR3 DNA is TGTGCCAGTAGTATGGTCGACGGGACTAGCAGCTACGAGCAGTACTTC. Amino acids: CASSMVDGTSSYEQYF.

The chain links TRBV24-1 to TRBJ2-3, with no clear D. V lost 3 bases to trimming and J lost 1 base, with 10 bases between them. This CDR3 has 15 residues. CDR1 is KGHDR and CDR2 is SFDVKD in the germline V gene. The CDR3 bases are TGTGCCACCAGTGATCCTCACCACGGCACAGATACGCAGTATTTT. Translated, it gives CATSDPHHGTDTQYF.

J is TRBJ2-5 and V is TRBV7-6; D possibly uses TRBD1 or TRBD2 (5 bases each). The V and J ends lost 0 bases and 2 bases respectively, with 13 bases between them. There are 16 residues in the CDR3. CDR1 and CDR2 from the germline V gene are SGHVS and FNYEAQ. The CDR3 DNA sequence: TGTGCCAGCAGCTTAGCGCTGGGACGGCTACAAGAGACCCAGTACTTC. As protein: CASSLALGRLQETQYF.

The genes are TRBV6-2 or TRBV6-3 and TRBJ2-1; TRBD2 matches 14 bases. Germline V gives CDR1 MNHEY, CDR2 SVGEGT. V shed 6 bases and J 15 bases; nucleotides not matched to a gene: 4. This CDR3 is 12 amino acids long. CDR3 sequence (DNA): TGTGCCAGCAGCCTGGGACTAGCGGGAGTGTTCTTC. Amino acids: CASSLGLAGVFF.

V gene TRBV11-3 combines with J gene TRBJ2-5, with D possibly matching TRBD2 (5 bases). Germline values: CDR1 SGHNT, CDR2 YENEEA. V was trimmed by 5 bases and J by 3 bases, leaving 13 bases between them. This CDR3 spans 14 amino acids. This CDR3 is CASSRDNSEETQYF. CDR3 coding DNA: TGTGCCAGCAGCCGGGATAACAGCGAAGAGACCCAGTACTTC.

In its sample, this clonotype was seen a few times. The V call is TRBV7-6, the J call TRBJ2-3, with 11 bases that match TRBD2. Germline V gene lookup returns CDR1 SGHVS and CDR2 FNYEAQ. The junction had 5 bases not matched to a gene; V was cut back by 4 bases and J by 2 bases. The CDR3 extends over 16 amino acids. CDR3 DNA sequence: TGTGCCAGCAGCTGGAGACTAGCGGGGACCACAGATACGCAGTATTTT. It is translated as CASSWRLAGTTDTQYF.

This clonotype was seen more than once but under ten times. The rearrangement uses TRBV5-1 and TRBJ2-3, with 7 bases identical to TRBD2. Losses at the gene ends were 4 bases for V and 2 bases for J; bases not matched to a gene: 16. The CDR3 totals 18 residues. Germline V gene data show CDR1 as SGHRS and CDR2 as YFSETQ. The CDR3 spells CASSPLSEGREITDTQYF. In DNA form, the CDR3 reads TGCGCCAGCAGCCCGCTCTCAGAGGGGCGGGAGATCACAGATACGCAGTATTTT.

The table lists this clonotype with a few counts. The chain uses TRBV6-5 and TRBJ2-1; 9 nucleotides line up with TRBD2. The V gene end was trimmed by 3 bases and the J gene end by 6 bases; junction bases not matched to a gene: 6. The CDR3 consists of 15 residues. The germline V gene has CDR1 MNHEY and CDR2 SVGAGI. DNA for the CDR3: TGTGCCAGCAGTTATAGTGGACTAGCGAGCAATGAGCAGTTCTTC. Its translation: CASSYSGLASNEQFF.

The chain employs TRBV5-4 and TRBJ2-6; a weak D match, TRBD1 (6 bases). In germline, CDR1 is SGHNT, CDR2 YYREEE (reference sequence). V lost 2 bases to trimming and J lost 2 bases, with 17 bases between them. CDR3 size: 18 residues. The CDR3 protein is CASSFHSQGLAGANVLTF. The CDR3 DNA reads as TGTGCCAGCAGCTTTCATTCGCAGGGGTTGGCTGGGGCCAACGTCCTGACTTTC.

This clonotype has only a few counts. In DNA form, the CDR3 reads TGTGCCAGCAGCTTAGAGGGGCGTGCCGGGGAGCTGTTTTTT. It translates to CASSLEGRAGELFF. The chain uses TRBV7-2 and TRBJ2-2, with D possibly being TRBD1 (5 bases). The CDR3 is made up of 14 amino acids. V lost 1 base and J 6 bases, leaving 9 bases between the germline ends. The germline V gene has CDR1 SGHTA and CDR2 FQGNSA.

This clonotype was counted ten times or more. The V call is TRBV20-1, the J call TRBJ2-3; TRBD2 agrees at 10 bases. Germline lookup yields CDR1 DFQATT and CDR2 SNEGSKA (reference sequence). This CDR3 has 18 residues. V shed 6 bases, J shed 2 bases, and the junction held 17 bases outside the gene matches. CDR3 DNA sequence: TGCAGTGCAACCCCCCCCGGGACTAGCGCGGGATACACAGATACGCAGTATTTT. It specifies CSATPPGTSAGYTDTQYF.